These 30 T cell receptor beta chains share one sample of origin, sequenced in a study of T-cell reconstitution after alpha-beta-depleted transplantation in children. Unique molecular identifiers were used to barcode this TCRbeta library. TCRdb reprocessed the PCR reads with MiXCR, giving one entry per CDR3 protein. This table holds about a million distinct CDR3 sequences, about 26% found once. Sample: PBMCs, mostly from graft donor cells, taken 360 days after TCRalphabeta/CD19-depleted stem cell transplant. These receptors were taken from a boy in the first two years of life who had a stem cell transplant for SCID, so the T cells may come from the graft donor.

This clonotype has only a few counts. The chain carries TRBV6-1 and TRBJ1-4, with D perhaps TRBD1 (6 bases). This CDR3 has 14 residues. Germline V CDR1 and CDR2: MNHNS, SASEGT. Trimming shortened V by 6 bases and J by 8 bases, and 16 bases separated the two germline ends. CDR3 DNA sequence: TGTGCCAGCAGCCAACAGGGACCTTCGGAAAAACTGTTTTTT. It translates to CASSQQGPSEKLFF.

This clonotype was observed a handful of times. The gene calls are TRBV20-1 and TRBJ2-1; 8 positions match TRBD2. J lost 6 bases, V lost 4 bases, and 8 bases had no gene match. This CDR3 has 14 residues. Germline CDR1 reads DFQATT; CDR2 reads SNEGSKA (reference sequence). The CDR3 DNA reads as TGCAGTGCTAAACCCCAGCGGGGGTTCAATGAGCAGTTCTTC. It specifies CSAKPQRGFNEQFF.

V gene TRBV4-1 combines with J gene TRBJ1-1; D gene unclear. The CDR3 consists of 13 residues. Trimming took 1 base from V and 6 from J, leaving 9 bases between them. Germline lookup yields CDR1 MGHRA and CDR2 YSYEKL. CDR3 nucleotide sequence: TGCGCCAGCAGCCAAGGGTGGGGTGCTGAAGCTTTCTTT. It yields the protein CASSQGWGAEAFF.

V and J are TRBV9 and TRBJ2-3; D gene ambiguous. CDR1 and CDR2 (germline): SGDLS, YYNGEE. Trimming cost V 2 bases and J 3 bases, with 13 bases left between them. The CDR3 has 15 amino acids. The CDR3 region has the DNA TGTGCCAGCAGCGTCTCCTTAGGACGGACAGATACGCAGTATTTT. Translated: CASSVSLGRTDTQYF.

CDR3 sequence: CASSLAVWGGEETQYF. As DNA, the CDR3 is TGTGCCAGCAGCTTAGCCGTTTGGGGGGGAGAAGAGACCCAGTACTTC. This sequence joins TRBV7-8 and TRBJ2-5, with 7 positions matching TRBD2. V lost 0 bases, J lost 3 bases, and 7 bases stayed unmatched. The CDR3 extends over 16 amino acids. CDR1 SGHVS and CDR2 FQNEAQ come from the germline V gene.

The V gene is TRBV6-5, the J gene TRBJ2-3; 9 bases line up with TRBD2. The CDR3 is 18 residues long. CDR1 and CDR2 from the germline V gene are MNHEY and SVGAGI. The V gene end was trimmed by 2 bases and the J gene end by 6 bases; junction bases not matched to a gene: 15. The CDR3 region has the DNA TGTGCCAGCAGTTACCCGACTCTCGTAGCGGGGGAGGCCGATACGCAGTATTTT. Translated, it gives CASSYPTLVAGEADTQYF.

The chain couples TRBV12-3 or TRBV12-4 to TRBJ2-5; 7 positions agree with TRBD1. The CDR3 spans 16 residues. V shed 4 bases and J 3 bases; nucleotides not matched to a gene: 11. CDR3 amino acids: CASSSPPGTAKETQYF. The CDR3, as DNA: TGTGCCAGCAGTTCTCCTCCCGGGACAGCTAAAGAGACCCAGTACTTC.

This clonotype was observed a few times. The genes are TRBV2 and TRBJ2-3; no clear D. This CDR3 has 14 residues. The germline V gene encodes CDR1 SNHLY and CDR2 FYNNEI. V was cut by 5 bases and J by 0 bases, with 9 bases left in between. As DNA, the CDR3 is TGTGCCAGCAGTAGGCTCCTAAGCACAGATACGCAGTATTTT. As protein: CASSRLLSTDTQYF. Complete variable domain (other parts from reference TRBV2 and TRBJ2-3): EPEVTQTPSHQVTQMGQEVILRCVPISNHLYFYWYRQILGQKVEFLVSFYNNEISEKSEIFDDQFSVERPDGSNFTLKIRSTKLEDSAMYFCASSRLLSTDTQYFGPGTRLTVL.

The J gene is TRBJ2-7, the V gene TRBV12-3 or TRBV12-4; tentative D call: TRBD2 (6 bases). The length of the CDR3 is 16 residues. V shed 0 bases and J shed 1 base, with 13 bases lying between them. The CDR3 coding sequence is TGTGCCAGCAGTTTAGCGGCGGCTCGGGGGTCCTACGAGCAGTACTTC. Translation gives CASSLAAARGSYEQYF.

The chain uses TRBV10-3 and TRBJ2-5; 10 bases line up with TRBD1. Trimming removed 3 bases from V and 1 base from J; junction bases left unmatched: 5. Per the germline V gene, CDR1 is ENHRY and CDR2 is SYGVKD. The CDR3 contains 16 residues. CDR3 coding DNA: TGTGCCATCAGTGAATGGGACAGGGGTACCCAAGAGACCCAGTACTTC. This codes for CAISEWDRGTQETQYF.

Points on this clonotype: One end of the junction fails to match germline, which may point to a read error. The chain couples TRBV5-6 to TRBJ2-1; D call uncertain. This CDR3 comprises 16 residues. From germline, CDR1 is SGHDT and CDR2 YYEEEE. The CDR3 DNA reads TGTGCCAGCAGCTTGAGTATTAGCTCGTCCTACAATGAGCAGTTCTTT. It translates to CASSLSISSSYNEQFF.

This clonotype was recorded many times. The chain links TRBV20-1 to TRBJ2-7, with 8 bases aligning to TRBD1. CDR3 length: 13 amino acids. V shed 6 bases, J shed 0 bases, and the junction held 4 bases outside the gene matches. Per the germline V gene, CDR1 is DFQATT and CDR2 is SNEGSKA (reference sequence). CDR3 amino acids: CSAGDRSSYEQYF. As DNA, the CDR3 is TGCAGTGCGGGGGACAGGAGCTCCTACGAGCAGTACTTC.

The V and J genes are TRBV3-1 and TRBJ2-5; D might be TRBD1 or TRBD2, each matching 5 bases. The germline gives CDR1 LGHDT, CDR2 YNNKEL (reference sequence). V lost 2 bases and J 9 bases, leaving 13 bases between the germline ends. This CDR3 is built from 13 residues. In nucleotides, the CDR3 is TGTGCCAGCAGCCAAAGGGACCCCTTGGCCCAGTACTTC. Translation gives CASSQRDPLAQYF.

This clonotype was detected a few times. The chain combines TRBV3-1 with TRBJ2-7; tentative D call: TRBD2 (6 bases). V was shortened by 3 bases and J by 3 bases, with 18 bases between the two germline ends. The CDR3 extends over 16 amino acids. Germline V gene sequence: CDR1 LGHDT, CDR2 YNNKEL (reference sequence). Here the CDR3 DNA reads TGTGCCAGCAGCCACAGTCCGGGACTTACCCACTACGAGCAGTACTTC. Protein: CASSHSPGLTHYEQYF.

CDR3 DNA sequence: TGCGCCAGCAGCGGGAGGAAGGACACTGAAGCTTTCTTT. Amino acid sequence: CASSGRKDTEAFF. This chain links TRBV5-1 with TRBJ1-1; D is uncertain. Germline V gene lookup returns CDR1 SGHRS and CDR2 YFSETQ. The CDR3 loop spans 13 amino acids. Trimming removed 4 bases at V and 3 bases at J, with 10 bases between.

The chain carries TRBV24-1 and TRBJ2-5, with 8 bases fitting TRBD1. The CDR3 loop spans 15 amino acids. V shed 4 bases and J 3 bases; nucleotides not matched to a gene: 6. The germline V gene has CDR1 KGHDR and CDR2 SFDVKD. CDR3 DNA: TGTGCCACCAGTGAACCCGGGACAGGCGAAGAGACCCAGTACTTC. It translates to CATSEPGTGEETQYF.

The gene calls are TRBV6-1 and TRBJ2-3; D is unresolved. CDR3 length: 16 residues. Germline V lookup: CDR1 MNHNS, CDR2 SASEGT. Trimming stripped 4 bases from V and 0 bases from J, with 14 bases between. The CDR3 is CASSGELTLSTDTQYF. The CDR3 DNA follows: TGTGCCAGCAGTGGAGAACTCACCTTAAGCACAGATACGCAGTATTTT.

The CDR3 DNA sequence: TGCGCCAGCAGCTGGCCGGATCGCACAGATACGCAGTATTTT. Amino acid sequence: CASSWPDRTDTQYF. The J gene is TRBJ2-3, the V gene TRBV5-1; no clear D gene. From germline, CDR1 is SGHRS and CDR2 YFSETQ. The CDR3 loop spans 14 amino acids. Trimming removed 3 bases at V and 1 base at J, with 9 bases between.

This sequence joins TRBV18 and TRBJ2-5; D is unclear. V gave up 2 bases and J gave up 2 bases, with 6 bases separating them. There are 13 residues in the CDR3. Germline CDR1 and CDR2: KGHSH and LQKENI. CDR3 loop: CASSPVMQETQYF. The CDR3 nucleotides read TGTGCCAGCTCACCAGTGATGCAAGAGACCCAGTACTTC.

In the case of this clonotype: Germline and junction disagree at one end, which may indicate a read error. The V and J genes are TRBV6-1 and TRBJ1-2, with 8 bases that match TRBD1. Germline values: CDR1 MNHNS, CDR2 SASEGT. The CDR3 runs to 16 residues. CDR3 loop: CASREVQGVSGYGYTF. CDR3 bases: TGTGCCAGCAGAGAAGTACAGGGGGTCTCGGGCTATGGCTACACCTTC.

The rearrangement joins TRBV24-1 to TRBJ2-1; D unclear. The CDR3 sequence is 16 residues long. The V end lost 0 bases, the J end lost 2 bases, and 10 bases lay between the germline ends. From germline, CDR1 is KGHDR and CDR2 SFDVKD. Here the CDR3 reads CATSDLQGGAYNEQFF. The CDR3, as DNA: TGTGCCACCAGTGATTTGCAAGGCGGCGCCTACAATGAGCAGTTCTTC.

The table lists this clonotype with a few counts. The chain joins TRBV28 to TRBJ1-3; a possible D gene is TRBD1 (6 bases). V lost 10 bases, J lost 0 bases, and 10 bases lay in between. This CDR3 has 13 residues. Germline-derived CDR1 and CDR2 are MDHEN and SYDVKM. The CDR3, as DNA: TGTGCCACGGGGGGCTTCTCTGGAAACACCATATATTTT. Its protein product is CATGGFSGNTIYF.

The rearrangement joins TRBV20-1 to TRBJ2-7; the D gene could be TRBD1 or TRBD2 (6 bases each). V was pared by 3 bases and J by 0 bases, with 15 bases between. Germline V lookup: CDR1 DFQATT, CDR2 SNEGSKA (reference sequence). The CDR3 is 15 residues long. As DNA, the CDR3 is TGCAGTGCTAGCGGGGGACAACGTCTCTCCTACGAGCAGTACTTC. Amino acid sequence: CSASGGQRLSYEQYF.

This clonotype was counted only a few times. The chain recombines TRBV6-5 with TRBJ2-2, with 8 bases matching TRBD2. Losses at the gene ends were 0 bases for V and 9 bases for J; bases not matched to a gene: 6. This CDR3 has 15 residues. Looked up from germline, CDR1 is MNHEY and CDR2 is SVGAGI. This chain's CDR3 is CASSYSVAGGRELFF. CDR3 DNA sequence: TGTGCCAGCAGTTACTCGGTCGCGGGGGGTCGGGAGCTGTTTTTT.

The chain employs TRBV7-2 and TRBJ1-4; unclear D gene. V was cut by 1 base and J by 5 bases, with 11 bases left in between. The germline gives CDR1 SGHTA, CDR2 FQGNSA. CDR3 length equals 15 residues. The CDR3, as DNA: TGTGCCAGCAGCTTAGATAACGGGTACAATGAAAAACTGTTTTTT. Translating gives CASSLDNGYNEKLFF.

This clonotype was seen ten or more times. The CDR3 loop reads CSARDSQGLRPQHF. CDR3 bases: TGCAGTGCTAGAGATTCCCAGGGGCTCCGGCCCCAGCATTTT. The rearrangement joins TRBV20-1 to TRBJ1-5; a possible D gene is TRBD1 (6 bases). In germline, CDR1 is DFQATT, CDR2 SNEGSKA (reference sequence). The CDR3 totals 14 residues. V lost 0 bases and J 9 bases, leaving 15 bases between the germline ends.

This clonotype was picked up many times. CDR3: CSVELHEQFF. The CDR3 nucleotides are TGCAGCGTTGAACTGCATGAGCAGTTCTTC. The V call is TRBV29-1, the J call TRBJ2-1; D is unresolved. Germline CDR1 reads SQVTM; CDR2 reads ANQGSEA. V lost 2 bases and J lost 8, with 4 bases in between. The CDR3 loop spans 10 amino acids.

This clonotype showed up just a few times. The CDR3 reads CASSRGGMETQYF. The CDR3, as DNA: TGCGCCAGCAGCAGAGGGGGGATGGAGACCCAGTACTTC. V usage is TRBV5-1 and J usage is TRBJ2-5, with D possibly called TRBD1 or TRBD2 (6 bases each). CDR3 size: 13 residues. V lost 4 bases and J 5 bases, leaving 12 bases between the germline ends. Germline V gives CDR1 SGHRS, CDR2 YFSETQ.

The chain joins TRBV14 to TRBJ2-5, with 7 bases fitting TRBD1. The CDR3 covers 16 residues. Germline CDR1 is SGHDN and CDR2 is FVKESK. Trimming took 0 bases from V and 5 from J; bases not matched to a gene: 9. The CDR3 region has the DNA TGTGCCAGCAGCCAAGATCCAGGGGGAACTACGGAGACCCAGTACTTC. Its protein is CASSQDPGGTTETQYF.

The chain joins TRBV5-1 to TRBJ2-2; tentatively, D is TRBD2 (6 bases). There are 16 residues in the CDR3. Germline V gene lookup returns CDR1 SGHRS and CDR2 YFSETQ. V was pared by 2 bases and J by 1 base, with 12 bases between. The chain's CDR3 is CASSFSGRENTGELFF. For the CDR3, the DNA is TGCGCCAGCAGCTTTTCAGGGCGGGAGAACACCGGGGAGCTGTTTTTT.